This T cell receptor beta chain was captured by sequencing in a study of control samples from healthy donors and cancer patients. Trimming stripped 0 bases from V and 0 bases from J, with 8 bases between. Germline loops: CDR1 SQVTM, CDR2 ANQGSEA. CDR3 size: 14 residues. Clones were read by immunoSEQ multiplex PCR, and TCRdb kept only the in-frame ones, dropping some. This sample's clone table lists about 190,000 clones. Material: blood. This sequence was found in a woman aged 25 to 39 in good health. This chain uses TRBV29-1 with TRBJ1-2; D unclear. CDR3 nucleotides: TGCAGCGTTGAAGACGTCAAAACTAACTATGGCTACACCTTC. Translating gives CSVEDVKTNYGYTF.